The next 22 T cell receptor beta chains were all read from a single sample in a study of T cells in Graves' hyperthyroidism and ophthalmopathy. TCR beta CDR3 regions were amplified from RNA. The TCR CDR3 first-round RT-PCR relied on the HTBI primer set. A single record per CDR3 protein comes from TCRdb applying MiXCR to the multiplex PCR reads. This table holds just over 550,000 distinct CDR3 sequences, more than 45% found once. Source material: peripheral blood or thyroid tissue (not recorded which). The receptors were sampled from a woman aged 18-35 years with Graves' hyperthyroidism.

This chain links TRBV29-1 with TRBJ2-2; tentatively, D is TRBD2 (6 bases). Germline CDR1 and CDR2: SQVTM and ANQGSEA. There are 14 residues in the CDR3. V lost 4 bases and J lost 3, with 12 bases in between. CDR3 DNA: TGCAGCGTTGGGACGGGGACTGACACCGGGGAGCTGTTTTTT. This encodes CSVGTGTDTGELFF.

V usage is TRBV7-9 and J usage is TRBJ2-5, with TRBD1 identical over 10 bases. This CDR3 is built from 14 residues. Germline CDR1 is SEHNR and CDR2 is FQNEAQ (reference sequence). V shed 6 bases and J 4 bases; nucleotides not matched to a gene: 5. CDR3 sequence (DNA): TGTGCCAGCAGACGACAGGGGGCCAGAGAGACCCAGTACTTC. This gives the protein CASRRQGARETQYF.

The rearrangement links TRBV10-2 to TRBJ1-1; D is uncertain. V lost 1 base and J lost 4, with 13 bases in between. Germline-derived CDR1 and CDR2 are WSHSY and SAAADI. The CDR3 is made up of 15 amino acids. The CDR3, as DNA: TGCGCCAGCAGTGAGTTGGCGGGGAGCTCCACTGAAGCTTTCTTT. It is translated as CASSELAGSSTEAFF.

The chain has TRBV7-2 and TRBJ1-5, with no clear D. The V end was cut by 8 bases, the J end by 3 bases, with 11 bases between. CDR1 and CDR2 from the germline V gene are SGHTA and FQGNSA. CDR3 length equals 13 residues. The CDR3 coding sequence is TGTGCCAGCCCTCAGGCGAACAATCAGCCCCAGCATTTT. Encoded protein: CASPQANNQPQHF.

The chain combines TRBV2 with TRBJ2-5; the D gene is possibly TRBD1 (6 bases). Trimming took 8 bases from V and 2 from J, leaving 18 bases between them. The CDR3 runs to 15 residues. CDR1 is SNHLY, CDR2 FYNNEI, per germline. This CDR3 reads CASRDLDSIQETQYF. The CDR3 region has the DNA TGTGCCAGCCGGGACCTGGACAGCATACAAGAGACCCAGTACTTC.

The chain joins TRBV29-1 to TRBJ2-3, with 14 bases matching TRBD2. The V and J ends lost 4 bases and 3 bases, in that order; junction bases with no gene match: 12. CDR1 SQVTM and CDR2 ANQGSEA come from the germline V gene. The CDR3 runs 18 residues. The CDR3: CSVVGAPGLAGATDTQYF. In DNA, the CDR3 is TGCAGCGTTGTCGGGGCTCCGGGACTAGCGGGAGCAACAGATACGCAGTATTTT.

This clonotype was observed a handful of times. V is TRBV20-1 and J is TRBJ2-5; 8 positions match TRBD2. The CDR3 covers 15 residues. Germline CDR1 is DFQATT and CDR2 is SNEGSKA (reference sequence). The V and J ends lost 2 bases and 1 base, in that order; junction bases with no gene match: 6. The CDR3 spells CSARSPSGSQETQYF. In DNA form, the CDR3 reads TGCAGTGCTAGATCACCGAGCGGGAGCCAAGAGACCCAGTACTTC.

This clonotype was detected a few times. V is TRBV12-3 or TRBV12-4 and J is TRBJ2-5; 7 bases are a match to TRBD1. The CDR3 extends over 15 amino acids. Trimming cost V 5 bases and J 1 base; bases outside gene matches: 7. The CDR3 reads CASSLGTVPQETQYF. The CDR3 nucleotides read TGTGCCAGCAGTCTCGGGACAGTGCCCCAAGAGACCCAGTACTTC.

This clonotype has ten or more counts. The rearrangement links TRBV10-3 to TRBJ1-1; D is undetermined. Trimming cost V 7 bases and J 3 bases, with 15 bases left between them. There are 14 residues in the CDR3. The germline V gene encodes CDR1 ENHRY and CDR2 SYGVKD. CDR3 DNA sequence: TGTGCCATCAAGGAAGAGCCCCGGTACACTGAAGCTTTCTTT. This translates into CAIKEEPRYTEAFF.

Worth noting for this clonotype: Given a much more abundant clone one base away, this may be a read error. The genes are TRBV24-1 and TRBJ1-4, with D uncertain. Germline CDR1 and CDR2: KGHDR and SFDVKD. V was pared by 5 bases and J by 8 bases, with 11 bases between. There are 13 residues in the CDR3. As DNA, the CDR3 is TGTGCCACCAGTGGTTTTGCGGGCGAAAAACTGTTTTTT. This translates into CATSGFAGEKLFF.

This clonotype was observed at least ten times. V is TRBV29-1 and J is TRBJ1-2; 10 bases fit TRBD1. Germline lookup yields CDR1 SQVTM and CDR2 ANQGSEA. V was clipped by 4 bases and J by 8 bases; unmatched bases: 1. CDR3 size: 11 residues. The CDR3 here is CSVGDRGGYTF. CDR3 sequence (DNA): TGCAGCGTTGGGGACAGGGGAGGCTACACCTTC.

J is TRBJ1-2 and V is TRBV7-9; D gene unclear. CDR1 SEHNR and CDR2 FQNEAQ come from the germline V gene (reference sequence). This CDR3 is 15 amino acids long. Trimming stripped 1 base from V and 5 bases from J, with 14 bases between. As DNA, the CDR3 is TGTGCCAGCAGCTTAGGTCAAGGACCGACTTATGGCTACACCTTC. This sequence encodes CASSLGQGPTYGYTF.

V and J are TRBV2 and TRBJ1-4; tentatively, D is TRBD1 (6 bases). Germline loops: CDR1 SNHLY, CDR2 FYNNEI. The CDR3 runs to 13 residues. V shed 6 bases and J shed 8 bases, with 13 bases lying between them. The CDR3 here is CASREQGWEKLFF. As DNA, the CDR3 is TGTGCCAGCAGAGAACAGGGATGGGAAAAACTGTTTTTT.

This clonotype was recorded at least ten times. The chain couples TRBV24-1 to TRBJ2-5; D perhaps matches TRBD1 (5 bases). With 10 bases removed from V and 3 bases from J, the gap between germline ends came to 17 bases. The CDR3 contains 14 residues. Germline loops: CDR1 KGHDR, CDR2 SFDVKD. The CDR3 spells CATLGHRLEETQYF. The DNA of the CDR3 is TGTGCCACTCTCGGGCACAGGTTGGAAGAGACCCAGTACTTC.

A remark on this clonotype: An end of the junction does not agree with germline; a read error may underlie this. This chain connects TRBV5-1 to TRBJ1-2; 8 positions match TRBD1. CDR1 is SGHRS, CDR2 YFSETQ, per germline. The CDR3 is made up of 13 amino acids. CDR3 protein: CASRGDRTYGYTF. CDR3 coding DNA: TGTGCCAGCAGGGGGGACAGGACCTATGGCTACACCTTC. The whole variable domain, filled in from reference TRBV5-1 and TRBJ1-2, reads KAGVTQTPRYLIKTRGQQVTLSCSPISGHRSVSWYQQTPGQGLQFLFEYFSETQRNKGNFPGRFSGRQFSNSRSEMNVSTLELGDSALYLCASRGDRTYGYTFGSGTRLTVV.

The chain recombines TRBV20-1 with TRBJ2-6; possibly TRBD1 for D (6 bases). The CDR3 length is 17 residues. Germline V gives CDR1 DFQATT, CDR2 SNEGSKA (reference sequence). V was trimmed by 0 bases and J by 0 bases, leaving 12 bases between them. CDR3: CSAREWTASSGANVLTF. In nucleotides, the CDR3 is TGCAGTGCTAGAGAATGGACAGCCAGCTCTGGGGCCAACGTCCTGACTTTC.

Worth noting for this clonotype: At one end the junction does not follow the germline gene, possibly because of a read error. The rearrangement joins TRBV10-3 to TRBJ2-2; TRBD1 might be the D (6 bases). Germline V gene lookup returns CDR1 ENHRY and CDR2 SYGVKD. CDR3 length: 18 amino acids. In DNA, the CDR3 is TGTGCCATCAGTGAGGTTGACGCACAGGGAAGTTCGGCCGGGGAGCTGCTTTTT. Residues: CAISEVDAQGSSAGELLF.

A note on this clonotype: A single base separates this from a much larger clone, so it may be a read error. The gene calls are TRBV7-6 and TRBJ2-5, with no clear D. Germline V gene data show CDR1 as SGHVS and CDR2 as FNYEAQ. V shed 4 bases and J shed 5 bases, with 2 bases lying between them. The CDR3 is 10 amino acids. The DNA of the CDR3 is TGTGCCAGCAGCTGGGAGACCCAGTACTTC. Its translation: CASSWETQYF.

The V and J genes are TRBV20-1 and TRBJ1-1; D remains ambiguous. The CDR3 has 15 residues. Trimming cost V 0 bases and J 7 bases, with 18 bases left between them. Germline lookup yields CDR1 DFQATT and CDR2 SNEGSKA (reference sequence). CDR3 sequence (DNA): TGCAGTGCTAGAGATCACACTGAAGCCCTACTTGAAGCTTTCTTT. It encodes CSARDHTEALLEAFF.

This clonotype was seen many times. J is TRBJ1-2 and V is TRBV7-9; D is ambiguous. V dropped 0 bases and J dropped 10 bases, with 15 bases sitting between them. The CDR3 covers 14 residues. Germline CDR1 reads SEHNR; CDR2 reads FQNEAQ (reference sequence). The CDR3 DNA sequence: TGTGCCAGCAGCTTAGCTGGGCTGCGACGGGACTACACCTTC. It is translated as CASSLAGLRRDYTF. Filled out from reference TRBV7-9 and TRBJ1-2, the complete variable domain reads DTGVSQNPRHKITKRGQNVTFRCDPISEHNRLYWYRQTLGQGPEFLTYFQNEAQLEKSRLLSDRFSAERPKGSFSTLEIQRTEQGDSAMYLCASSLAGLRRDYTFGSGTRLTVV.

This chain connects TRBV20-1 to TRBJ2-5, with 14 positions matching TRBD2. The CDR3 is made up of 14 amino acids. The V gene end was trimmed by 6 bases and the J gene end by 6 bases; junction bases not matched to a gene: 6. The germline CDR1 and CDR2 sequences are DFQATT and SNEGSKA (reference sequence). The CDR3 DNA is TGCAGTGCGGCCGGGACTAGCGGGAGACAGACCCAGTACTTC. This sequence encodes CSAAGTSGRQTQYF.

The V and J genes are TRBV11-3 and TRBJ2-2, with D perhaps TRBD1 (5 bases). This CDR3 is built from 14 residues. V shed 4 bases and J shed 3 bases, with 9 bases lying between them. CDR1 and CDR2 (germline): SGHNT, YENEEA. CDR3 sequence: CASSSRTYTGELFF. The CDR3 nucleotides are TGTGCCAGCAGCTCCCGGACATACACCGGGGAGCTGTTTTTT.